The 4 T cell receptor beta chains listed next were all sequenced from one sample in a study of T-cell reconstitution after alpha-beta-depleted transplantation in children. During its preparation, the TCRbeta library received unique molecular identifiers. TCRdb used MiXCR to reprocess the PCR reads, holding one entry per CDR3 protein. Among about 270,000 distinct CDR3 sequences listed, 9.9% were seen once. Specimen: PBMCs from the stem cell graft donor, collected from the stem cell graft. These TCRs come from a human donor who donated a stem cell graft to a child with SCID.

The chain links TRBV7-9 to TRBJ1-2, with D uncertain. The CDR3 runs to 13 residues. Germline CDR1 SEHNR, CDR2 FQNEAQ (reference sequence). V was clipped by 5 bases and J by 4 bases, with 11 bases between them. CDR3 nucleotide sequence: TGTGCCAGCAGCCGAACCGGTGTCTATGGCTACACCTTC. This sequence encodes CASSRTGVYGYTF.

In this sample, this clonotype turned up a few times. The chain employs TRBV24-1 and TRBJ2-2, with D unclear. V dropped 5 bases and J dropped 4 bases, with 7 bases sitting between them. The germline V gene has CDR1 KGHDR and CDR2 SFDVKD. The CDR3 has 13 residues. As DNA, the CDR3 is TGTGCCACCAGTGCCACGGTCACCGGGGAGCTGTTTTTT. This gives the protein CATSATVTGELFF.

This clonotype turned up a few times. The chain carries TRBV7-9 and TRBJ1-2, with D tentatively TRBD1 (5 bases). The CDR3 length is 14 residues. Per germline, CDR1 SEHNR and CDR2 FQNEAQ (reference sequence). Trimming took off 3 bases at V and 4 bases at J, with 12 bases between the two ends. Here the CDR3 reads CASSFSDSSYGYTF. The DNA for the CDR3 is TGTGCCAGCAGCTTCTCCGACAGCTCCTATGGCTACACCTTC.

This clonotype was seen only a few times. The V call is TRBV27, the J call TRBJ2-1; 7 bases align to TRBD1. V dropped 3 bases and J dropped 4; count of bases not matched to a gene: 9. This CDR3 has 16 residues. Per germline, CDR1 MNHEY and CDR2 SMNVEV (reference sequence). Here the CDR3 reads CASSFSAGGRYNEQFF. In DNA form, the CDR3 reads TGTGCCAGCAGTTTTTCTGCAGGGGGAAGGTACAATGAGCAGTTCTTC.